This T cell receptor (beta chain) was profiled in a study of shared clonotypes between healthy human individuals (dated by TCRdb to about 2020). Background on the whole study: Three men and two women, aged 18 to 49 years, made up the cohort. Per donor, three plates each were used for CD4 naive and CD4 memory, two for CD8 naive, and one for CD8 memory. To increase sequencing depth and limit assay-specific biases, different laboratories used diverse techniques to prepare libraries and sequence TCR repertoires. Blood TCR repertoires of several healthy adults were deeply sequenced to estimate repertoire size and the extent of clonotype sharing between individuals. Leukapheresis yielded between about 0.9 and 9 billion PBMCs per donor.

Regarding this clone: No antigen is known for it. Base qualities were left out, and no much larger clone turns up one base away.

CD8 naive samples were obtained by positive selection for CCR7 among CD45RO-negative cells, yielding a CD45RA+CCR7+ population from which TemRA cells were excluded. The donors were healthy, HIV-negative adults with no recently reported acute infections or vaccinations. Only Caucasian adults living in Nashville, Tennessee, USA were represented among the donors. Blood was obtained by leukapheresis, after which PBMCs were separated by Ficoll-Histopaque density gradient centrifugation and cryopreserved in liquid nitrogen vapor phase. Analytical flow cytometry was used to check the purity and quantity of each magnetically sorted T cell population. From each sorted fraction, genomic DNA was isolated and quantified by UV absorbance on a Nanodrop 2000c. Using the deep immunoSEQ assay, multiplex PCR amplified TCR CDR3 regions from genomic DNA. Genomic DNA extracted from each cell subset was distributed evenly over all wells of several immunoSEQ 96-well plates, and each plate served as one replicate. For sorted subsets, each replicate PCR was loaded with 200 ng genomic DNA, equivalent to about 33,000 T cell genomes. The purified libraries were quantified using a Qubit 3.0 fluorometer, sized with a Bioanalyzer 2100, and then quantified again using the KAPA Library Quantification kit. Each immunoSEQ 96-well plate was sequenced on its own single-read 150-cycle Illumina NextSeq 550 flow cell. The authors' analysis ran thus. Because the immunoSEQ output held only junctional sequences and lacked quality scores, the filtering could not match the filtering applied to full-length reads. Sequences were annotated with PyIR, a Python wrapper for IgBLAST v1.9, using IMGT germline references to assign V/J genes and CDR3. Reads were removed for weak V/J assignments (E-value above 1e-6), missing CDR3, stop codons, out-of-frame junctions, or ambiguous translated residues. V3J clonotypes were defined as sequences sharing the same inferred V gene, J gene, and CDR3 amino acid sequence. To compute the percentage overlap between repertoires, the number of shared unique clonotypes was divided by the size of the smaller repertoire. Three approaches were used to assess repertoire richness: RTK rarefaction, the Chao1 estimator, and Recon v2.1 estimates of unobserved clonotypes. Generation probabilities were computed with OLGA for all TCRbeta clonotypes obtained by the gDNA method from several donors. Here the immuneACCESS table is served through TCRdb, limited to in-frame sequences with V and J called. Missing clones are a known gap in these copies; in checked studies unresolved V genes cover under half, and the rest lacks a known reason. That table is the source of V, J and clone size, and D and trimming were worked out from the DNA. The sample contains about 2.1 million clones, 85% to 95% of them found a single time. Of the sample, over 1.5% is held by the ten largest clones.

Findings and caveats that apply to the study as a whole: Incomplete sequencing was indicated by rarefaction of sorted-subset datasets, despite the large sequencing depth. Naive subsets generally had larger estimated clonotype richness than memory subsets did. Because the study included a small number of donors, the genetic and exposure-history diversity represented was limited. Only blood was sampled, and tissue TCR repertoires likely differ from those in blood. Higher generation probabilities were observed for clonotypes shared by all four sorted-subset donors than for non-shared clonotypes. Pairwise subsampling led to the expectation that sequencing depth would affect the degree of clonotype sharing among donors. Sharing across a few donors was observed for roughly 5.4% of naive CD4, 3% to 4% of naive CD8, 2% to 2.5% of memory CD4, and roughly 0.4% of memory CD8 clonotypes.

CDR3 length: 15 amino acids, cysteine to phenylalanine. The retained sequence is limited to the CDR3, 45 bases, with the frame set at the first base. V loses 5 bases, J loses 3 bases, and the germline ends lie 15 bases apart. CDR1 SGHDN and CDR2 FVKESK were looked up in the germline V gene. The V and J segments used are TRBV14 and TRBJ2-3; the D gene is perhaps TRBD1, on 6 matching bases. The specimen was naive CD8+ T cells from PBMCs. The sample's cell subset or site label, in plain terms: CD45RA+CCR7+. The source is a young man in good health. Some clones in this sample may be carry-over from other donors' samples. The CDR3 region has the sequence CASSGWTDNTDTQYF. The nucleotide sequence reads TGTGCCAGCAGCGGATGGACAGATAATACAGATACGCAGTATTTT.